One and the same sample provided the 23 T cell receptor beta chains below, sequenced in a study of blood T cell repertoires in COVID-19. Clones were sequenced by immunoSEQ multiplex PCR, and TCRdb holds only the in-frame ones, with some missing. Among 310,000 or so clones listed, approximately 86% were seen once. Sequencing was performed on peripheral blood. These TCRs come from a woman aged 25 to 39 who had recovered from COVID-19.

The V and J genes are TRBV27 and TRBJ2-7; a weak D match, TRBD2 (7 bases). The CDR3 spans 14 residues. V lost 4 bases to trimming and J lost 10 bases, with 20 bases between them. From germline, CDR1 is MNHEY and CDR2 SMNVEV (reference sequence). The CDR3 protein is CASSSNPGGAKQYF. CDR3 DNA sequence: TGTGCCAGCAGTTCAAATCCGGGGGGCGCGAAACAGTACTTC.

This clone was observed at least ten times. V usage is TRBV6-1 and J usage is TRBJ2-2; 7 nucleotides line up with TRBD1. CDR3 length: 15 amino acids. The germline gives CDR1 MNHNS, CDR2 SASEGT. J was trimmed by 4 bases and V by 0 bases; bases with no gene match: 2. CDR3 sequence (DNA): TGTGCCAGCAGTGAAGCGTCAGGGGGCACCGGGGAGCTGTTTTTT. Translation: CASSEASGGTGELFF.

The chain couples TRBV10-3 to TRBJ2-5; D may be TRBD2 (6 bases). The ends were cut back, 3 bases at V and 0 bases at J, with 14 bases in the middle. The CDR3 sequence is 16 residues long. Germline CDR1 and CDR2: ENHRY and SYGVKD. The CDR3: CAISDGRGVNQETQYF. The CDR3 DNA sequence: TGTGCCATCAGTGATGGTCGCGGGGTAAACCAAGAGACCCAGTACTTC.

V is TRBV7-9 and J is TRBJ2-1; no clear D. Germline loops: CDR1 SEHNR, CDR2 FQNEAQ (reference sequence). The CDR3 loop spans 13 amino acids. V lost 5 bases, J lost 11 bases, and 16 bases lay in between. This CDR3 is CASSPLGPSKQFF. The CDR3 bases are TGTGCCAGCAGCCCCCTTGGGCCGTCGAAGCAGTTCTTC.

Here the CDR3 reads CASSLLPGGYTF. The CDR3 DNA sequence: TGTGCCAGCAGTTTACTTCCGGGGGGCTACACCTTC. This chain uses TRBV12-3 or TRBV12-4 with TRBJ1-2; D unresolved. The CDR3 length is 12 residues. V gave up 2 bases and J gave up 8 bases, with 9 bases separating them.

This clone was detected only a few times. The chain is built from TRBV5-1 and TRBJ2-7, with TRBD2 identical over 9 bases. The junction had 9 bases not matched to a gene; V was cut back by 3 bases and J by 5 bases. Germline CDR1 reads SGHRS; CDR2 reads YFSETQ. There are 15 residues in the CDR3. This CDR3 is CASSYRGTSPNEQYF. DNA of the CDR3: TGCGCCAGCAGCTACCGCGGGACTAGCCCAAACGAGCAGTACTTC.

The chain employs TRBV19 and TRBJ1-1, with 7 positions matching TRBD1. Losses at the gene ends were 5 bases for V and 3 bases for J; bases not matched to a gene: 12. CDR3 length equals 16 residues. Looked up from germline, CDR1 is LNHDA and CDR2 is SQIVND (reference sequence). CDR3 nucleotide sequence: TGTGCCAGTAGTTCAGGACAGGCCCCCCGGGACACTGAAGCTTTCTTT. Amino acid sequence: CASSSGQAPRDTEAFF.

V usage is TRBV27 and J usage is TRBJ2-2; 8 nucleotides match TRBD1. V dropped 7 bases and J dropped 5; count of bases not matched to a gene: 9. The CDR3 is 15 residues long. Germline CDR1 is MNHEY and CDR2 is SMNVEV (reference sequence). CDR3 sequence (DNA): TGTGCCAGCACTCCCCGGACAGGGTATACCGGGGAGCTGTTTTTT. It is translated as CASTPRTGYTGELFF.

This chain connects TRBV28 to TRBJ2-1; D may be TRBD2 (6 bases). Between the trimmed V and J ends, which lost 5 bases and 5 bases, there was a span of 10 bases. The CDR3 covers 13 residues. Germline V lookup: CDR1 MDHEN, CDR2 SYDVKM. The CDR3 nucleotides read TGTGCCAGCAGTGGGGACTTCAACAATGAGCAGTTCTTC. Its translation: CASSGDFNNEQFF.

A few counts support this clone. The chain employs TRBV4-3 and TRBJ2-7, with 8 bases lining up with TRBD1. The V gene end was trimmed by 1 base and the J gene end by 0 bases; junction bases not matched to a gene: 2. This CDR3 is 15 amino acids long. Germline CDR1 and CDR2: LGHNA and YSLEER. This CDR3 reads CASSQVTGGSYEQYF. The CDR3 DNA sequence: TGCGCCAGCAGCCAAGTCACAGGGGGCTCCTACGAGCAGTACTTC.

The chain uses TRBV19 and TRBJ1-1; D is perhaps TRBD1 (5 bases). This CDR3 comprises 15 residues. Trimming pared 6 bases from V and 5 bases from J, leaving 19 bases between. Looked up from germline, CDR1 is LNHDA and CDR2 is SQIVND (reference sequence). In nucleotides, the CDR3 is TGTGCCAGTAGGACCTCCGGGGGGGGGAAGACTGAAGCTTTCTTT. Translated, it gives CASRTSGGGKTEAFF.

The genes are TRBV9 and TRBJ2-3; 10 bases agree with TRBD2. The CDR3 sequence is 16 residues long. Per germline, CDR1 SGDLS and CDR2 YYNGEE. V trimming: 4 bases; J trimming: 1 base; junction bases outside the gene matches: 6. The CDR3 protein is CASSQGSGGGTDTQYF. Here the CDR3 DNA reads TGTGCCAGCAGCCAGGGGAGCGGGGGGGGCACAGATACGCAGTATTTT.

The chain combines TRBV19 with TRBJ1-1, with D perhaps TRBD1 (5 bases). This CDR3 has 12 amino acids. CDR1 and CDR2 from the germline V gene are LNHDA and SQIVND (reference sequence). Trimming cost V 9 bases and J 1 base, with 9 bases left between them. Written as DNA, the CDR3 is TGTGCCAGCGGACAAGCGAACACTGAAGCTTTCTTT. It specifies CASGQANTEAFF.

This rearrangement joins TRBV5-4 to TRBJ2-5; TRBD2 matches 11 bases. Losses at the gene ends were 3 bases for V and 5 bases for J; bases not matched to a gene: 3. The CDR3 has 14 residues. Germline CDR1 and CDR2: SGHNT and YYREEE (reference sequence). The CDR3 nucleotides read TGTGCCAGCAGCTCCTTAGCGGGAGGGGAGACCCAGTACTTC. This encodes CASSSLAGGETQYF.

The chain joins TRBV5-4 to TRBJ1-1; 9 positions agree with TRBD1. Germline V lookup: CDR1 SGHNT, CDR2 YYREEE (reference sequence). The CDR3 consists of 15 residues. With 3 bases clipped from V and 2 bases from J, the junction kept 5 bases outside the gene matches. This CDR3 is CASSSDRGPNTEAFF. The CDR3, as DNA: TGTGCCAGCAGCTCGGACAGGGGACCCAACACTGAAGCTTTCTTT.

CDR3 protein: CASSEGGSTYEQYF. CDR3 nucleotides: TGTGCCAGCAGTGAAGGGGGCAGTACCTACGAGCAGTACTTC. The rearrangement uses TRBV6-1 and TRBJ2-7; D perhaps matches TRBD1 (5 bases). Per the germline V gene, CDR1 is MNHNS and CDR2 is SASEGT. This CDR3 is 14 amino acids long. Trimming shortened V by 1 base and J by 2 bases, and 9 bases separated the two germline ends.

The chain combines TRBV18 with TRBJ2-6; 9 bases align to TRBD1. J was trimmed by 1 base and V by 8 bases; bases with no gene match: 6. This CDR3 comprises 16 residues. The germline V gene encodes CDR1 KGHSH and CDR2 LQKENI. The CDR3 protein is CASGAGQGSGANVLTF. The CDR3 bases are TGTGCCAGCGGCGCGGGACAGGGTTCTGGGGCCAACGTCCTGACTTTC.

This chain uses TRBV27 with TRBJ2-7; possible D gene TRBD1, 6 bases. Germline V lookup: CDR1 MNHEY, CDR2 SMNVEV (reference sequence). V lost 3 bases and J lost 1, with 7 bases in between. The CDR3 covers 13 residues. The CDR3 DNA follows: TGTGCCAGCAGTTTCAGGGGATCCTACGAGCAGTACTTC. Translated, it gives CASSFRGSYEQYF.

This chain links TRBV5-1 with TRBJ1-6, with a possible D match to TRBD1 (6 bases). V gave up 1 base and J gave up 8 bases, with 13 bases separating them. The CDR3 totals 15 residues. CDR1 is SGHRS, CDR2 YFSETQ, per germline. In DNA form, the CDR3 reads TGCGCCAGCAGCTTGCGTAGGACAGAACATTCACCCCTCCACTTT. Encoded protein: CASSLRRTEHSPLHF.

J is TRBJ1-3 and V is TRBV7-9; D is unresolved. V gave up 0 bases and J gave up 2 bases, with 5 bases separating them. The CDR3 spans 14 residues. Germline CDR1 SEHNR, CDR2 FQNEAQ (reference sequence). Written as DNA, the CDR3 is TGTGCCAGCAGCTTAGCGAGTGCTGGAAACACCATATATTTT. Translation: CASSLASAGNTIYF.

The J gene is TRBJ2-7, the V gene TRBV7-9, with D hard to call. Per germline, CDR1 SEHNR and CDR2 FQNEAQ (reference sequence). V dropped 7 bases and J dropped 9 bases, with 19 bases sitting between them. The CDR3 is made up of 13 amino acids. The CDR3: CASNQLEATGQYF. CDR3 nucleotide sequence: TGTGCCAGCAACCAACTTGAGGCAACGGGGCAGTACTTC. Filled out from reference TRBV7-9 and TRBJ2-7, the complete variable domain reads DTGVSQNPRHKITKRGQNVTFRCDPISEHNRLYWYRQTLGQGPEFLTYFQNEAQLEKSRLLSDRFSAERPKGSFSTLEIQRTEQGDSAMYLCASNQLEATGQYFGPGTRLTVT.

In nucleotides, the CDR3 is TGTGCCAGTAGTCCATGGAGGGAAGTGGGCACAGATACGCAGTATTTT. Encoded protein: CASSPWREVGTDTQYF. The V call is TRBV19, the J call TRBJ2-3; tentatively, D is TRBD2 (6 bases). Trimming stripped 5 bases from V and 1 base from J, with 16 bases between. Per the germline V gene, CDR1 is LNHDA and CDR2 is SQIVND (reference sequence). The CDR3 has 16 residues.

The V call is TRBV4-1, the J call TRBJ1-2, with TRBD1 identical over 11 bases. With V trimmed by 1 base and J by 6 bases, 4 bases remained unmatched. CDR3 length: 15 amino acids. Germline CDR1 and CDR2: MGHRA and YSYEKL. CDR3 loop: CASSQVGQGDHGYTF. CDR3 DNA: TGCGCCAGCAGCCAAGTGGGACAGGGGGATCATGGCTACACCTTC.